The 20 T cell receptor beta chains below were found in one sample sequenced in a study of early T cells in non-severe SARS-CoV-2 infection. From the 5' RACE reads, TCRdb called clonotypes with MiXCR, one entry per CDR3 protein. Among tens of thousands of distinct CDR3 sequences listed, roughly a tenth were seen once. The sequencing sample was made of whole blood. These receptors were taken from an adult who was a healthcare worker with PCR-confirmed SARS-CoV-2 infection or an uninfected control (not recorded which).

This clonotype was detected only a few times. V and J are TRBV19 and TRBJ2-7; D might be TRBD2 (5 bases). V lost 3 bases, J lost 3 bases, and 15 bases lay in between. The CDR3 is made up of 15 amino acids. Germline V CDR1 and CDR2: LNHDA, SQIVND (reference sequence). The CDR3: CASSIGTEVIYEQYF. CDR3 coding DNA: TGTGCCAGTAGTATTGGTACGGAGGTTATCTACGAGCAGTACTTC.

This clonotype was recorded at least ten times. J is TRBJ1-1 and V is TRBV2, with D possibly being TRBD1 (5 bases). Germline-derived CDR1 and CDR2 are SNHLY and FYNNEI. Trimming stripped 11 bases from V and 1 base from J, with 14 bases between. CDR3 length: 13 residues. The CDR3 here is CAGQEGPNTEAFF. CDR3 nucleotides: TGTGCCGGACAAGAAGGACCGAACACTGAAGCTTTCTTT.

V is TRBV20-1 and J is TRBJ2-3, with TRBD2 matching over 15 bases. The CDR3 extends over 15 amino acids. The germline V gene encodes CDR1 DFQATT and CDR2 SNEGSKA (reference sequence). The V and J ends lost 3 bases and 5 bases, in that order; junction bases with no gene match: 3. The DNA of the CDR3 is TGCAGTGCTAGCCGGACTAGCGGGGGGGAAGATACGCAGTATTTT. Translated: CSASRTSGGEDTQYF.

The chain employs TRBV6-1 and TRBJ1-2; no reliable D call. The CDR3 length is 11 residues. The germline V gene encodes CDR1 MNHNS and CDR2 SASEGT. The ends were cut back, 5 bases at V and 5 bases at J, with 6 bases in the middle. The chain's CDR3 is CASSPGYGYTF. The CDR3 DNA reads TGTGCCAGCAGTCCGGGATATGGCTACACCTTC.

This clonotype was observed a handful of times. The rearrangement joins TRBV5-4 to TRBJ2-2; 9 bases map to TRBD2. The CDR3 consists of 17 residues. With 0 bases clipped from V and 5 bases from J, the junction kept 8 bases outside the gene matches. CDR1 is SGHNT, CDR2 YYREEE, per germline (reference sequence). CDR3 sequence (DNA): TGTGCCAGCAGCTTGGCTCAGCGGGGGGCCGGAACCGGGGAGCTGTTTTTT. It specifies CASSLAQRGAGTGELFF. The whole variable domain, filled in from reference TRBV5-4 and TRBJ2-2, reads ETGVTQSPTHLIKTRGQQVTLRCSSQSGHNTVSWYQQALGQGPQFIFQYYREEENGRGNFPPRFSGLQFPNYSSELNVNALELDDSALYLCASSLAQRGAGTGELFFGEGSRLTVL.

This clonotype was observed many times. The J gene is TRBJ2-7, the V gene TRBV13, with no clear D. Looked up from germline, CDR1 is PRHDT and CDR2 is FYEKMQ (reference sequence). The CDR3 contains 16 residues. V was shortened by 4 bases and J by 3 bases, with 19 bases between the two germline ends. CDR3 residues: CASSSNFQSTVYEQYF. DNA for the CDR3: TGTGCCAGCAGCTCAAACTTTCAATCAACTGTCTACGAGCAGTACTTC.

This clonotype was detected only a few times. This sequence joins TRBV19 and TRBJ1-2, with 7 bases lining up with TRBD1. Trimming cost V 5 bases and J 5 bases; bases outside gene matches: 8. CDR3 length: 14 residues. Germline CDR1 and CDR2: LNHDA and SQIVND (reference sequence). The CDR3 region is CASSAEGGNYGYTF. In nucleotides, the CDR3 is TGTGCCAGTAGTGCTGAAGGGGGCAATTATGGCTACACCTTC.

V gene TRBV18 combines with J gene TRBJ1-5, with 11 nucleotides matching TRBD1. Germline V CDR1 and CDR2: KGHSH, LQKENI. V lost 6 bases, J lost 4 bases, and 8 bases stayed unmatched. CDR3 length: 16 residues. The CDR3 bases are TGTGCCAGCTCCCTGCGGGGACAGGGGGGAAATCAGCCCCAGCATTTT. It is translated as CASSLRGQGGNQPQHF.

This chain links TRBV20-1 with TRBJ2-5, with 13 bases fitting TRBD2. Trimming cost V 5 bases and J 3 bases; bases outside gene matches: 0. Germline assignment: CDR1 DFQATT and CDR2 SNEGSKA (reference sequence). CDR3 length: 13 residues. This CDR3 reads CSAGLAGEETQYF. The CDR3 coding sequence is TGCAGTGCTGGACTAGCGGGGGAAGAGACCCAGTACTTC.

This chain uses TRBV7-3 with TRBJ2-2; D ambiguous. V was shortened by 1 base and J by 5 bases, with 14 bases between the two germline ends. Germline CDR1 and CDR2: SGHTA and FQGTGA. The CDR3 is 16 amino acids. The CDR3 loop is CASSLKLPVGTGELFF. For the CDR3, the DNA is TGTGCCAGCAGCTTAAAACTCCCCGTGGGAACCGGGGAGCTGTTTTTT.

This clonotype was recorded a few times. The V gene is TRBV5-1, the J gene TRBJ2-3; 8 bases are shared with TRBD2. Germline V gives CDR1 SGHRS, CDR2 YFSETQ. CDR3 length equals 15 residues. Trimming at V came to 1 base and at J to 0 bases, leaving 1 base not matched to a gene. The CDR3 bases are TGCGCCAGCAGCTTGATAGCGGGGAGCACAGATACGCAGTATTTT. It codes for CASSLIAGSTDTQYF.

This CDR3 is CASMGGGTEAFF. The CDR3 DNA sequence: TGCGCCAGCATGGGTGGGGGCACTGAAGCTTTCTTT. The rearrangement joins TRBV5-1 to TRBJ1-1; TRBD1 is a possible D gene (5 bases). CDR3 length equals 12 residues. The V end was cut by 6 bases, the J end by 4 bases, with 10 bases between. The V gene's germline CDR1 is SGHRS and CDR2 YFSETQ.

The chain carries TRBV19 and TRBJ1-4, with D unresolved. The CDR3 sequence is 11 residues long. V was cut by 5 bases and J by 14 bases, with 12 bases left in between. From germline, CDR1 is LNHDA and CDR2 SQIVND (reference sequence). The CDR3 bases are TGTGCCAGTAGTTCCTCGATAGGGCTGTTTTTT. It encodes CASSSSIGLFF. Full variable domain (outside the CDR3, taken from reference TRBV19 and TRBJ1-4): DGGITQSPKYLFRKEGQNVTLSCEQNLNHDAMYWYRQDPGQGLRLIYYSQIVNDFQKGDIAEGYSVSREKKESFPLTVTSAQKNPTAFYLCASSSSIGLFFGSGTQLSVL.

The genes are TRBV9 and TRBJ1-6; 7 nucleotides match TRBD1. Losses at the gene ends were 4 bases for V and 10 bases for J; bases not matched to a gene: 8. This CDR3 has 14 residues. In germline, CDR1 is SGDLS, CDR2 YYNGEE. In DNA, the CDR3 is TGTGCCAGCAGCCTGACAGGGATAGGATCACCCCTCCACTTT. It translates to CASSLTGIGSPLHF.

This clonotype occurred a few times. The chain uses TRBV10-3 and TRBJ2-7, with a tentative D call TRBD1 (6 bases). Between the trimmed V and J ends, which lost 2 bases and 3 bases, there was a span of 11 bases. Germline V gene data show CDR1 as ENHRY and CDR2 as SYGVKD. This CDR3 has 14 residues. The CDR3 protein is CAISERQDLYEQYF. CDR3 DNA: TGTGCCATCAGTGAGCGACAGGACCTCTACGAGCAGTACTTC.

V and J are TRBV20-1 and TRBJ2-1, with 12 nucleotides matching TRBD2. The J segment lost 2 bases and the V segment lost 5 bases, leaving 13 bases of the junction unmatched. The CDR3 covers 18 residues. From germline, CDR1 is DFQATT and CDR2 SNEGSKA (reference sequence). As DNA, the CDR3 is TGCAGTGCTCCTAGCGGGGGGGCCAGTATCTTCGCCTACAATGAGCAGTTCTTC. Translated, it gives CSAPSGGASIFAYNEQFF.

This clonotype has at least ten counts. This sequence joins TRBV7-9 and TRBJ2-3; D is uncertain. The CDR3 has 17 residues. Germline V lookup: CDR1 SEHNR, CDR2 FQNEAQ (reference sequence). V was cut by 0 bases and J by 0 bases, with 13 bases left in between. CDR3 coding DNA: TGTGCCAGCAGCTTAGCGGGCCCAGTTCCTAGCACAGATACGCAGTATTTT. Protein product: CASSLAGPVPSTDTQYF.

The chain recombines TRBV5-1 with TRBJ2-3, with a tentative D call TRBD2 (7 bases). Germline assignment: CDR1 SGHRS and CDR2 YFSETQ. The germline V and J ends were trimmed by 1 base and 3 bases, with 12 bases remaining between them. This CDR3 region has 15 residues. The CDR3 spells CASSLTGGRTDTQYF. DNA of the CDR3: TGCGCCAGCAGCTTGACCGGGGGGCGAACAGATACGCAGTATTTT.

This clonotype was found a few times. V is TRBV7-8 and J is TRBJ2-7; D not resolved. Germline V CDR1 and CDR2: SGHVS, FQNEAQ. The CDR3 runs to 15 residues. Trimming pared 2 bases from V and 0 bases from J, leaving 11 bases between. The CDR3: CASSLLLLSSYEQYF. The DNA for the CDR3 is TGTGCCAGCAGCTTATTACTCTTAAGCTCCTACGAGCAGTACTTC.

The CDR3 sequence: CASSTEGRSTEAFF. The CDR3 DNA is TGTGCCAGCAGCACTGAGGGAAGATCCACTGAAGCTTTCTTT. The rearrangement links TRBV21-1 to TRBJ1-1. TRBV21-1 is reported as a pseudogene. The CDR3 is 14 amino acids.